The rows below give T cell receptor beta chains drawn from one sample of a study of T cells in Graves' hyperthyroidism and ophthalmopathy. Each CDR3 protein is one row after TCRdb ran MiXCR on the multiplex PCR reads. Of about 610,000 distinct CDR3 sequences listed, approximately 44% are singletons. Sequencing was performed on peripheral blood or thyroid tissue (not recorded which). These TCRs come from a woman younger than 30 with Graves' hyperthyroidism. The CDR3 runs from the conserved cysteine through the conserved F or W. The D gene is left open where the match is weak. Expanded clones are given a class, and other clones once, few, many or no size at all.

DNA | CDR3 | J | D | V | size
TGTGCCAGCAGCTTAGCGGGCAGGTTAAACGAGCAGTACTTC | CASSLAGRLNEQYF | TRBJ2-7 | - | TRBV7-9 | many
TGCAGTGTCGGGCTAGCGGCAGGGGCTCACACTGAAGCTTTCTTT | CSVGLAAGAHTEAFF | TRBJ1-1 | - | TRBV20-1 | -
TGTGCCACCAGTGATTCCGCCTCGGGTGGCTACACCTTC | CATSDSASGGYTF | TRBJ1-2 | - | TRBV24-1 | -
TGTGCCAGCAGCCAAGACGGGAGTAGGTCACCCCTCCACTTT | CASSQDGSRSPLHF | TRBJ1-6 | - | TRBV3-1 | many
TGTGCCAGCGATTCGGACTCCGACTACGAGCAGTACTTC | CASDSDSDYEQYF | TRBJ2-7 | - | TRBV5-5 | many
TGTGCCAGCAGCCCACAGGGGGACACCGGGGAGCTGTTTTTT | CASSPQGDTGELFF | TRBJ2-2 | TRBD1 | TRBV7-9 | many
TGTGCCAGCAGCTCCCCACAGGGGGAGCTGTTTTTT | CASSSPQGELFF | TRBJ2-2 | - | TRBV7-3 | -
TGCAGCGTTGTAGGGGGCGGAGCTAACTATGGCTACACCTTC | CSVVGGGANYGYTF | TRBJ1-2 | TRBD1 | TRBV29-1 | -
TGTGCCAGCAGCCTAGACAACTACGAGCAGTACTTC | CASSLDNYEQYF | TRBJ2-7 | - | TRBV7-8 | many
TGTGCCAGCAGCCAGGTGGACAGCTACACCTTC | CASSQVDSYTF | TRBJ1-2 | - | TRBV7-2 | -
TGCAGTGCTGACTTACGTCGACAGGGCTACGAGCAGTACTTC | CSADLRRQGYEQYF | TRBJ2-7 | TRBD1 | TRBV20-1 | many
TGCAGTGCTAGCCGAGGACCCCTCAACACCGGGGAGCTGTTTTTT | CSASRGPLNTGELFF | TRBJ2-2 | - | TRBV20-1 | -
TGTGCCAGTACCACTAACCCCCCGGGGAACACTGAAGCTTTCTTT | CASTTNPPGNTEAFF | TRBJ1-1 | - | TRBV19 | many
TGTGCCAGCAGCGTAGCGCATAGCACCGAGCAGTTCTTC | CASSVAHSTEQFF | TRBJ2-1 | - | TRBV9 | -
TGTGCCTGGAGTGCCCAGGGAATTGGCTACACCTTC | CAWSAQGIGYTF | TRBJ1-2 | - | TRBV30 | many
TGTGCCAGCAGGCCCTTCGGAGGAATGATGAACACTGAAGCTTTCTTT | CASRPFGGMMNTEAFF | TRBJ1-1 | - | TRBV6-5 | few
TGCGCCAGCAGCTTGGAGGGGGCTGGCCAAGAGACCCAGTACTTC | CASSLEGAGQETQYF | TRBJ2-5 | TRBD1 | TRBV5-1 | -
TGTGCCAGCAGCTCCCGGGACACAGGTGAAAAACTGTTTTTT | CASSSRDTGEKLFF | TRBJ1-4 | - | TRBV5-4 | many
TGTGCCAGCAGCCGAGTGGGACTAGCGGGAGCTTTCTTT | CASSRVGLAGAFF | TRBJ1-1 | - | TRBV7-9 | -
TGTGCCAGCAGCTGGGGGACAGGGGGCGGAGAGACCCAGTACTTC | CASSWGTGGGETQYF | TRBJ2-5 | TRBD1 | TRBV5-5 | many
TGTGCCAGCTCTGACAGCCTCAACTATGGCTACACCTTC | CASSDSLNYGYTF | TRBJ1-2 | - | TRBV25-1 | -
TGTGCTAGTGGTTTGGTACTAGCGGGAGGGGTCTCCTACGAGCAGTACTTC | CASGLVLAGGVSYEQYF | TRBJ2-7 | TRBD2 | TRBV12-5 | few
TGTGCCAGCAGCTTGACAGGGAGGAAAGAGACCCAGTACTTC | CASSLTGRKETQYF | TRBJ2-5 | - | TRBV7-6 | many
TGTGCCACCAGCAGGACAGGGGATTCACCCCTCCACTTT | CATSRTGDSPLHF | TRBJ1-6 | TRBD1 | TRBV24-1 | -
TGCAGCCTCCGACCTAGCGGGAGCTCCTACGAGCAGTACTTC | CSLRPSGSSYEQYF | TRBJ2-7 | TRBD2 | TRBV29-1 | -
TGCAGCGTTCAGGGGAGGGGATCCTACAATGAGCAGTTCTTC | CSVQGRGSYNEQFF | TRBJ2-1 | - | TRBV29-1 | many
TGCAGCGTTGAACTGGGGATGGGGAATGGCTACACCTTC | CSVELGMGNGYTF | TRBJ1-2 | - | TRBV29-1 | -
TGTGCCAGCAGTGTCAGGGGGGCCCTCTACGAGCAGTACTTC | CASSVRGALYEQYF | TRBJ2-7 | - | TRBV2 | many
TGTGCCAGCCAGGGAACCCCCTACGAGCAGTACTTC | CASQGTPYEQYF | TRBJ2-7 | - | TRBV6-1 | many
TGTGCCAGCAGCCGGCAGGGGGCAAGGAAAAAACTGTTTTTT | CASSRQGARKKLFF | TRBJ1-4 | TRBD1 | TRBV5-5 | -
TGCGCCAGCAGTGTAACTAGACAAGCGAACACTGAAGCTTTCTTT | CASSVTRQANTEAFF | TRBJ1-1 | - | TRBV10-2 | -
TGTGCCAGCAGTTTAGGGACAGGGCTCCACGAGCAGTACTTC | CASSLGTGLHEQYF | TRBJ2-7 | TRBD1 | TRBV15 | -
TGCAGCATCAACATTGGAGGATGGTATGAAAAACTGTTTTTT | CSINIGGWYEKLFF | TRBJ1-4 | - | TRBV29-1 | once
TGTGCCAGCAGTGAAGAGAATAGGGAAAACAATCAGCCCCAGCATTTT | CASSEENRENNQPQHF | TRBJ1-5 | - | TRBV2 | -
TGCAGTGCTAATGTGCGGGAGGGCCCAACAGATACGCAGTATTTT | CSANVREGPTDTQYF | TRBJ2-3 | TRBD2 | TRBV20-1 | -
TGCGCCAGCAGCAAGGGGGCAGGGGGGTACGAGCAGTACTTC | CASSKGAGGYEQYF | TRBJ2-7 | - | TRBV7-2 | -
TGTGCCAGCAGTTACTCGACAGGGGATGGCTACACCTTC | CASSYSTGDGYTF | TRBJ1-2 | TRBD1 | TRBV6-6 | many
TGCAGTGCTAGAGATCCAAAGCGGGAGGGCCAGTACTTC | CSARDPKREGQYF | TRBJ2-5 | TRBD2 | TRBV20-1 | -
TGCGCCAGCAGCTTGGGAGCGGACAATGAGCCCCAGCATTTT | CASSLGADNEPQHF | TRBJ1-5 | - | TRBV5-1 | -
TGTGCCAGCAGCTCAGACCAGTGGTCGCTTTTCGCCGAGACCCAGTACTTC | CASSSDQWSLFAETQYF | TRBJ2-5 | - | TRBV7-3 | -
TGTGCCAGCAGCTCGGGGGTTGCTGGAAACACCATATATTTT | CASSSGVAGNTIYF | TRBJ1-3 | - | TRBV7-8 | many
TGTGCCAGCAGTGAAGAGGGGACAGGGGGGTCCTACGAGCAGTACTTC | CASSEEGTGGSYEQYF | TRBJ2-7 | TRBD1 | TRBV6-1 | many
TGTGCCAGCAGTGAATTCGGGGCGCTTGGTACGGTTGAAGCTTTCTTT | CASSEFGALGTVEAFF | TRBJ1-1 | - | TRBV25-1 | -
TGTGCCAGCAGCGTAGGCGGGAGTGAGACCCAGTACTTC | CASSVGGSETQYF | TRBJ2-5 | TRBD2 | TRBV9 | many
TGTGCCACCAGTGATATTACCGGGGAGCTGTTTTTT | CATSDITGELFF | TRBJ2-2 | - | TRBV24-1 | few
TGCAGTGCTAGAGATAATAGGGCTGGATACAGATCAACTAATGAAAAACTGTTTTTT | CSARDNRAGYRSTNEKLFF | TRBJ1-4 | - | TRBV20-1 | -
TGCAGCGTTGATCGACAAAGCACAGATACGCAGTATTTT | CSVDRQSTDTQYF | TRBJ2-3 | - | TRBV29-1 | -
TGTGCCAGCAGCGGGGGACAGGGCTACAATGAGCAGTTCTTC | CASSGGQGYNEQFF | TRBJ2-1 | TRBD1 | TRBV2 | few
TGTGCCAGCAGCCAAGATGGCGGTAGCAGGGGTCCATGCAGGAACACTGAAGCTTTCTTT | CASSQDGGSRGPCRNTEAFF | TRBJ1-1 | - | TRBV14 | -
TGTGCCACCAGCAGATCACTAGCGGGAAGTAATGAGCAGTACTTC | CATSRSLAGSNEQYF | TRBJ2-7 | TRBD2 | TRBV15 | -
TGTGCCAGCAGCTTGGTAGGGACAGGGGGCGAAGCTTTCTTT | CASSLVGTGGEAFF | TRBJ1-1 | TRBD1 | TRBV7-9 | -
TGCGCCAGCAGCCAAGAGGTCCCAACCTACGAGCAGTACTTC | CASSQEVPTYEQYF | TRBJ2-7 | - | TRBV4-1 | -
TGCGCCAGCAGCCAGGCTCCGGGACAGCAGATCTACGAGCAGTACTTC | CASSQAPGQQIYEQYF | TRBJ2-7 | TRBD1 | TRBV4-1 | -
TGTGCCAGCAGGCAAACAAGGGCCGGACAAGAGACCCAGTACTTC | CASRQTRAGQETQYF | TRBJ2-5 | - | TRBV2 | -
TGCGCCAGCAGCCAAGATGGGCGGGAGGGCCTCTATGAGCAGTTCTTC | CASSQDGREGLYEQFF | TRBJ2-1 | TRBD2 | TRBV5-4 | -
TGTGCCAGCAGCTTAGAGGGGTCGGTGGCCAACGTCCTGACTTTC | CASSLEGSVANVLTF | TRBJ2-6 | - | TRBV7-9 | -
TGCAGCTTAGAGACAGGCCATTCACCTCTCCACTTT | CSLETGHSPLHF | TRBJ1-6 | - | TRBV20-1 | -